What follows describes a single TCR beta chain. With V trimmed by 4 bases and J by 10 bases, 15 bases remained unmatched. The CDR3 loop spans 15 amino acids. CDR1 and CDR2 from the germline V gene are MGHRA and YSYEKL. The data were obtained in a study of siplizumab effects on memory and regulatory T cells. The table came from immunoSEQ multiplex PCR; TCRdb's copy has only in-frame clones and leaves some out. The sample lists 90,000 to 120,000 clones, around 94% occurring once. The genes are TRBV4-1 and TRBJ1-1; 7 nucleotides align to TRBD1. Sequencing used Tregs sorted from blood. The receptor was derived from a human donor in good health. In nucleotides, the CDR3 is TGCGCCAGCAGCCCGATCGGCCGACAGGGAGGGGGAGCTTTCTTT. It translates to CASSPIGRQGGGAFF.